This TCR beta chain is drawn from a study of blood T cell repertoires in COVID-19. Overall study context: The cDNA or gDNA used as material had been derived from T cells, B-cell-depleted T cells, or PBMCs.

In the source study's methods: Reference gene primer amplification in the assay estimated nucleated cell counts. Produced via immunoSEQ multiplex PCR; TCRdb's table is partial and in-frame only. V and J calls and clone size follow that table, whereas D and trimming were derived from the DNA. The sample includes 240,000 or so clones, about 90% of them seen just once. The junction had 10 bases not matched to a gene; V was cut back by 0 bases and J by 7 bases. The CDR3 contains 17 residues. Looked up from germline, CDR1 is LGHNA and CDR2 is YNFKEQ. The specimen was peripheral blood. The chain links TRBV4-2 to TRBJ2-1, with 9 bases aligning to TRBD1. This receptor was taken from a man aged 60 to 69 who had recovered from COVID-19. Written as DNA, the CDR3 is TGTGCCAGCAGCCAAGATGGTCCTACAGGGACAGGGAATGAGCAGTTCTTC. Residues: CASSQDGPTGTGNEQFF.